The 17 T cell receptor beta chains in this list originate from one sample, sequenced in a study of T cells after yellow fever vaccination (dated by TCRdb to the late 2010s). The sample's treatment or condition label is to be understood as: live attenuated yellow fever vaccine strain. Library construction relied on 5' RACE. TCRdb shows the sequencer as Illumina HiSeq 2500. TCRdb reran the public reads through fastp at Q25 and MiXCR, keeping productive beta chains. Records with the same CDR3 protein are collapsed into one entry carrying the most frequent genes and DNA. In this sample the table shows 500,000 to 700,000 distinct CDR3 sequences, roughly 21% of which occur a single time. Approximately 14% of the sample is taken by the ten largest. Sequencing used PBMCs, obtained 15 days after the yellow fever booster vaccination. The receptor set was obtained from a man aged 30 to 45 who received the YFV17D yellow fever vaccine.

This clonotype was found a few times. The chain links TRBV18 to TRBJ2-3; 10 bases are shared with TRBD2. CDR1 is KGHSH and CDR2 is LQKENI in the germline V gene. After removal of 1 base from V and 4 bases from J, the junction contained 5 bases not matched to a gene. This CDR3 spans 16 amino acids. The CDR3: CASSPLASGSSDTQYF. Here the CDR3 DNA reads TGTGCCAGCTCACCACTTGCTAGCGGGAGCTCAGATACGCAGTATTTT.

J is TRBJ2-5 and V is TRBV5-1, with D perhaps TRBD2 (6 bases). The length of the CDR3 is 13 residues. Germline CDR1 reads SGHRS; CDR2 reads YFSETQ. The V and J ends lost 6 bases and 1 base respectively, with 10 bases between them. In DNA, the CDR3 is TGCGCCAGCATGATCGGGAGCCAAGAGACCCAGTACTTC. Translating it yields CASMIGSQETQYF.

The V and J genes are TRBV6-2 or TRBV6-3 and TRBJ2-2, with TRBD2 matching over 10 bases. This CDR3 spans 18 amino acids. Germline-derived CDR1 and CDR2 are MNHEY and SVGEGT. V shed 2 bases and J 5 bases; nucleotides not matched to a gene: 11. This chain's CDR3 is CASSYALAGERTTGELFF. The CDR3 DNA follows: TGTGCCAGCAGTTACGCGCTAGCGGGAGAGCGAACGACCGGGGAGCTGTTTTTT.

This chain connects TRBV7-2 to TRBJ2-7, with D perhaps TRBD2 (6 bases). The CDR3 totals 15 residues. Trimming removed 1 base from V and 3 bases from J, with 13 bases in between. Germline CDR1 is SGHTA and CDR2 is FQGNSA. The CDR3 protein is CASSLVGGTGYEQYF. The DNA for the CDR3 is TGTGCCAGCAGCTTAGTGGGGGGTACGGGCTACGAGCAGTACTTC. The entire variable domain, with the rest obtained from reference TRBV7-2 and TRBJ2-7, is as follows: GAGVSQSPSNKVTEKGKDVELRCDPISGHTALYWYRQSLGQGLEFLIYFQGNSAPDKSGLPSDRFSAERTGGSVSTLTIQRTQQEDSAVYLCASSLVGGTGYEQYFGPGTRLTVT.

This clonotype was picked up a small number of times. This sequence joins TRBV20-1 and TRBJ2-7; D gene unclear. The CDR3 contains 15 residues. Germline V CDR1 and CDR2: DFQATT, SNEGSKA (reference sequence). The V and J ends lost 5 bases and 1 base respectively, with 18 bases between them. CDR3 in DNA: TGCAGTGCTGGCCCCGGCGGAGTATCTTCCTACGAGCAGTACTTC. It yields the protein CSAGPGGVSSYEQYF.

J is TRBJ1-2 and V is TRBV28; TRBD1 matches 10 bases. The CDR3 covers 14 residues. V shed 5 bases and J 7 bases; nucleotides not matched to a gene: 7. Germline values: CDR1 MDHEN, CDR2 SYDVKM. The CDR3 DNA reads as TGTGCCAGCAGTGCGGGACAGGGGTTCTCTGGCTACACCTTC. The encoded protein is CASSAGQGFSGYTF.

This clonotype was detected a few times. The V gene is TRBV6-2 or TRBV6-3, the J gene TRBJ2-4, with no clear D. From germline, CDR1 is MNHEY and CDR2 SVGEGT. Trimming left V 6 bases short and J 8 bases short, with 17 bases between. CDR3 length: 14 amino acids. This chain's CDR3 is CASSYLGPDDIQYF. CDR3 DNA sequence: TGTGCCAGCAGCTACCTTGGACCGGATGACATTCAGTACTTC.

This clonotype was seen many times. The V and J genes are TRBV18 and TRBJ2-5; 11 positions agree with TRBD1. This CDR3 spans 14 amino acids. Per germline, CDR1 KGHSH and CDR2 LQKENI. Unmatched junction bases numbered 2, after V lost 3 bases and J lost 5 bases. CDR3: CASSPDRGQETQYF. The CDR3 DNA follows: TGTGCCAGCTCACCGGACAGGGGGCAGGAGACCCAGTACTTC.

J is TRBJ2-7 and V is TRBV6-6, with D uncertain. CDR3 size: 13 residues. Germline CDR1 MNHNY, CDR2 SVGAGI (reference sequence). The V gene lost 7 bases and the J gene lost 3 bases, with 13 bases spanning the gap. CDR3 nucleotide sequence: TGTGCCAGCACTCCGGGTCCTAGCTACGAGCAGTACTTC. It yields the protein CASTPGPSYEQYF.

This clonotype was seen a handful of times. This chain joins TRBV29-1 and TRBJ2-5; D perhaps matches TRBD2 (5 bases). Trimming shortened V by 7 bases and J by 4 bases, and 16 bases separated the two germline ends. CDR3 length: 13 residues. Per germline, CDR1 SQVTM and CDR2 ANQGSEA. The CDR3 loop is CSGRVRLLETQYF. For the CDR3, the DNA is TGCAGCGGGCGGGTACGGTTGTTAGAGACCCAGTACTTC.

The V call is TRBV28, the J call TRBJ2-7; D remains ambiguous. CDR1 and CDR2 from the germline V gene are MDHEN and SYDVKM. The CDR3 runs 15 residues. V was shortened by 5 bases and J by 5 bases, with 19 bases between the two germline ends. CDR3 region: CASSPDLVGFHEQYF. In DNA form, the CDR3 reads TGTGCCAGCAGTCCCGATCTTGTAGGATTCCACGAGCAGTACTTC.

This clonotype has more than one count but fewer than ten. V gene TRBV24-1 combines with J gene TRBJ2-3, with 10 bases matching TRBD2. This CDR3 has 16 amino acids. Germline values: CDR1 KGHDR, CDR2 SFDVKD. V lost 5 bases, J lost 6 bases, and 10 bases stayed unmatched. The CDR3 loop reads CATSAFGSGGHDTQYF. As DNA, the CDR3 is TGTGCCACCAGTGCCTTCGGTAGCGGGGGGCATGATACGCAGTATTTT.

The V gene is TRBV20-1, the J gene TRBJ1-1, with D perhaps matching TRBD1 (5 bases). The CDR3 totals 12 residues. Germline-derived CDR1 and CDR2 are DFQATT and SNEGSKA (reference sequence). The V gene lost 4 bases and the J gene lost 4 bases, with 10 bases spanning the gap. This CDR3 is CSAIGRATEAFF. CDR3 sequence (DNA): TGCAGTGCTATTGGCAGGGCCACTGAAGCTTTCTTT.

This clonotype was found many times. This sequence joins TRBV7-8 and TRBJ2-7, with TRBD1 as a possible D gene (6 bases). Germline assignment: CDR1 SGHVS and CDR2 FQNEAQ. The length of the CDR3 is 12 residues. The V end lost 5 bases, the J end lost 5 bases, and 10 bases lay between the germline ends. The CDR3 spells CASSIRGHEQYF. The DNA for the CDR3 is TGTGCCAGCAGCATCAGGGGTCACGAGCAGTACTTC.

The chain links TRBV19 to TRBJ2-2, with TRBD2 identical over 10 bases. Germline CDR1 and CDR2: LNHDA and SQIVND (reference sequence). With 2 bases clipped from V and 4 bases from J, the junction kept 10 bases outside the gene matches. The CDR3 totals 18 residues. The CDR3 spells CASSIRLAGPRGTGELFF. DNA of the CDR3: TGTGCCAGTAGTATAAGACTAGCGGGCCCCCGGGGCACCGGGGAGCTGTTTTTT.

This clonotype was seen a handful of times. The V and J genes are TRBV5-6 and TRBJ2-5, with a possible D match to TRBD1 (6 bases). Germline-derived CDR1 and CDR2 are SGHDT and YYEEEE. CDR3 size: 15 residues. The V and J ends lost 3 bases and 2 bases respectively, with 14 bases between them. CDR3 nucleotide sequence: TGTGCCAGCAGCTCCGAGAGACAGGCGCAAGAGACCCAGTACTTC. Protein: CASSSERQAQETQYF. The full variable domain, completed using reference TRBV5-6 and TRBJ2-5, is DAGVTQSPTHLIKTRGQQVTLRCSPKSGHDTVSWYQQALGQGPQFIFQYYEEEERQRGNFPDRFSGHQFPNYSSELNVNALLLGDSALYLCASSSERQAQETQYFGPGTRLLVL.

The V call is TRBV7-2, the J call TRBJ2-7, with D tentatively TRBD1 (5 bases). Germline V gene sequence: CDR1 SGHTA, CDR2 FQGNSA. The length of the CDR3 is 16 residues. V dropped 2 bases and J dropped 6 bases, with 20 bases sitting between them. The CDR3 DNA reads TGTGCCAGCAGCTTATCGATCTTTGTGGGGCTCGGCGAGCAGTACTTC. This translates into CASSLSIFVGLGEQYF.